This T cell receptor (beta chain) was identified during a study of regulatory T cells in long-lasting Graves disease. Construction of the TCR beta libraries employed iRepertoire HTBI primers in conjunction with Arm-PCR of CDR3 regions. TCRdb fed the multiplex PCR reads into MiXCR, producing one record per CDR3 protein. The sample has some 250,000 distinct CDR3 sequences, about 20% seen once; the top ten hold roughly 15%. Germline lookup yields CDR1 SGHAT and CDR2 FQNNGV. The CDR3 is 11 residues long. The ends were cut back, 1 base at V and 7 bases at J, with 4 bases in the middle. The time point is: newly diagnosed GD, antithyroid drugs for less than 3 months. The TCR library was made from RNA that had been extracted from PBMCs in TRIzol. Patients met American Thyroid Association criteria for Graves' disease. The same data also went into a second study, on T cells in Graves' hyperthyroidism and ophthalmopathy. That work adds: When the TCR CDR3 underwent first-round RT-PCR, the HTBI primer set was used.

This clonotype was sampled from a woman between 25 and 40 years old with Graves disease. The sample in question was peripheral blood mononuclear cells (PBMCs), obtained at new diagnosis, from a patient treated with antithyroid drugs. The chain has TRBV11-2 and TRBJ1-1; D remains unclear. The CDR3 sequence: CASSLVDEAFF. The CDR3 nucleotides read TGTGCCAGCAGCTTAGTGGATGAAGCTTTCTTT.